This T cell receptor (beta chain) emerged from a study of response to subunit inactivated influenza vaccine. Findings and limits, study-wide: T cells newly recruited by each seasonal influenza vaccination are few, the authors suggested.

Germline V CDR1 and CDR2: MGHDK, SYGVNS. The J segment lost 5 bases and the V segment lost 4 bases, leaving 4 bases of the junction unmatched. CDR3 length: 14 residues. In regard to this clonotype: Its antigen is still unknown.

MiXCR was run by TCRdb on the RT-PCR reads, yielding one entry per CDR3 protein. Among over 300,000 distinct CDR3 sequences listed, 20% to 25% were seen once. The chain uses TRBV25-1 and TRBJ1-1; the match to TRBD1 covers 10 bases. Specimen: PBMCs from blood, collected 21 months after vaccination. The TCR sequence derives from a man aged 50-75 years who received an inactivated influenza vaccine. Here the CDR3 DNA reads TGTGCCAGCAGTGCCATGGGACAGGGGACTGAAGCTTTCTTT. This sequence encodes CASSAMGQGTEAFF.